This T cell receptor beta chain was observed in a study of identical twins. CDR1 is MGHDK, CDR2 SYGVNS, per germline. The V end was cut by 4 bases, the J end by 10 bases, with 8 bases between. CDR3 size: 11 residues. MiXCR was run by TCRdb on the 5' RACE reads, yielding one entry per CDR3 protein. The table records 400,000 to 550,000 distinct CDR3 sequences, less than 25% of them present only once. The sample holds a few counts of this clonotype. This sample was shared with a second study, whose subject was T cells expressing NK-cell markers. That source reports: All TCR beta repertoires analysed originated from sorted CD3+CD56+NKG2C+, CD3+CD56+NKG2C- and CD3+CD56-NKG2C+ T cells.

The TCR comes from a woman younger than 35 in good health. V and J are TRBV25-1 and TRBJ2-1, with D maybe TRBD1 (6 bases). Sequencing input: CD4+ T cells sorted from blood. The CDR3 DNA follows: TGTGCCAGCAGTGGGGGACAAGAGCAGTTCTTC. It yields the protein CASSGGQEQFF.